Shown below are 28 T cell receptor beta chains from a single sample sequenced in a study of T cell changes during pregnancy in multiple sclerosis. Sequencing used immunoSEQ multiplex PCR; TCRdb keeps in-frame clones, though not all of them. Of about 80,000 clones listed, 92% are singletons. The sample in question was peripheral blood, obtained before pregnancy. These receptors originate from a female donor with multiple sclerosis, enrolled in a pregnancy study.

The chain is built from TRBV29-1 and TRBJ2-7; a possible D gene is TRBD1 (6 bases). The CDR3 extends over 11 amino acids. From germline, CDR1 is SQVTM and CDR2 ANQGSEA. V was pared by 7 bases and J by 4 bases, with 11 bases between. The CDR3 protein is CSARTAYEQYF. As DNA, the CDR3 is TGCAGCGCACGGACAGCTTACGAGCAGTACTTC.

The chain carries TRBV6-4 and TRBJ2-7; 7 bases fit TRBD2. V shed 7 bases and J 7 bases; nucleotides not matched to a gene: 7. CDR1 and CDR2 (germline): MRHNA, SNTAGT. This CDR3 spans 12 amino acids. This chain's CDR3 is CASTCREGEQYF. DNA for the CDR3: TGTGCCAGCACTTGCAGGGAGGGAGAGCAGTACTTC.

The CDR3 DNA is TGTGCCTGGACCATAGGGGCCACAGATACGCAGTATTTT. Translating gives CAWTIGATDTQYF. The genes are TRBV30 and TRBJ2-3, with a tentative D call TRBD1 (5 bases). CDR3 length: 13 residues. Germline loops: CDR1 GTSNPN, CDR2 SVGIG (reference sequence). V was shortened by 4 bases and J by 2 bases, with 10 bases between the two germline ends.

This chain joins TRBV7-9 and TRBJ1-4, with D unresolved. The CDR3 is 14 amino acids. The germline V gene has CDR1 SEHNR and CDR2 FQNEAQ (reference sequence). V was cut by 5 bases and J by 2 bases, with 9 bases left in between. The CDR3 loop is CASSPRGTNEKLFF. In DNA, the CDR3 is TGTGCCAGCAGCCCCCGAGGGACTAATGAAAAACTGTTTTTT.

This chain links TRBV7-2 with TRBJ1-1; no reliable D call. The CDR3 totals 16 residues. Deletions cut 5 bases from V and 0 bases from J, with 16 bases between. Germline CDR1 is SGHTA and CDR2 is FQGNSA. CDR3 nucleotide sequence: TGTGCCAGCAGCGCCCCGGTAGGTAGCTTGAACACTGAAGCTTTCTTT. It translates to CASSAPVGSLNTEAFF.

V and J are TRBV9 and TRBJ1-2, with 9 bases fitting TRBD1. V gave up 2 bases and J gave up 6 bases; unmatched junction bases: 14. This CDR3 region has 17 residues. Germline assignment: CDR1 SGDLS and CDR2 YYNGEE. CDR3 in DNA: TGTGCCAGCAGCGTCTCCCTGGGGACAGGGAGAACTAATGGCTACACCTTC. Its protein product is CASSVSLGTGRTNGYTF.

The chain joins TRBV7-2 to TRBJ1-2; D perhaps matches TRBD1 (6 bases). Germline assignment: CDR1 SGHTA and CDR2 FQGNSA. The CDR3 consists of 15 residues. V lost 5 bases, J lost 3 bases, and 16 bases lay in between. In nucleotides, the CDR3 is TGTGCCAGCAGCCCCAACACCGACAGGCACTATGGCTACACCTTC. Its protein product is CASSPNTDRHYGYTF.

V gene TRBV19 combines with J gene TRBJ2-3; 9 nucleotides line up with TRBD2. This CDR3 comprises 15 residues. V was clipped by 4 bases and J by 3 bases; unmatched bases: 5. CDR1 is LNHDA, CDR2 SQIVND, per germline (reference sequence). The CDR3 reads CASSRPSGRTDTQYF. DNA of the CDR3: TGTGCCAGTAGTAGGCCCAGCGGGAGGACAGATACGCAGTATTTT.

This clone was observed a handful of times. V and J are TRBV6-5 and TRBJ2-7; D may be TRBD2 (5 bases). This CDR3 comprises 14 residues. The V and J ends lost 6 bases and 2 bases respectively, with 14 bases between them. CDR1 MNHEY and CDR2 SVGAGI come from the germline V gene. This chain's CDR3 is CASRLGPTTYEQYF. CDR3 coding DNA: TGTGCCAGCAGACTAGGACCGACCACCTACGAGCAGTACTTC.

This clone was seen just once. CDR3 region: CASSARDGKTHGYTF. The DNA for the CDR3 is TGTGCCAGCAGTGCGCGGGACGGGAAAACCCATGGCTACACCTTC. The rearrangement uses TRBV25-1 and TRBJ1-2; D perhaps matches TRBD1 (5 bases). The CDR3 totals 15 residues. V lost 4 bases and J lost 6, with 18 bases in between. CDR1 is MGHDK and CDR2 is SYGVNS in the germline V gene.

The V gene is TRBV5-1, the J gene TRBJ2-1; TRBD2 might be the D (5 bases). Germline loops: CDR1 SGHRS, CDR2 YFSETQ. Trimming shortened V by 0 bases and J by 6 bases, and 34 bases separated the two germline ends. The length of the CDR3 is 22 residues. CDR3 sequence reads: CASSLATSFGSSSVFLSNEQFF. DNA for the CDR3: TGCGCCAGCAGCTTGGCCACGTCTTTCGGGTCTAGCTCGGTTTTTCTGAGCAATGAGCAGTTCTTC.

The CDR3 is CASRPGGSAFYGYTF. In nucleotides, the CDR3 is TGTGCCAGCAGACCCGGCGGGTCAGCCTTCTATGGCTACACCTTC. This chain joins TRBV28 and TRBJ1-2; D gene ambiguous. The germline CDR1 and CDR2 sequences are MDHEN and SYDVKM. The CDR3 is 15 amino acids. Trimming removed 6 bases from V and 4 bases from J, with 18 bases in between.

This chain uses TRBV5-8 with TRBJ1-2; D not certain. There are 16 residues in the CDR3. CDR1 SGHTS and CDR2 YDEGEE come from the germline V gene. V lost 4 bases and J 4 bases, leaving 20 bases between the germline ends. CDR3 residues: CASSRFTVTGGYGYTF. The CDR3 bases are TGTGCCAGCAGCCGATTTACAGTTACGGGAGGCTATGGCTACACCTTC.

CDR3 DNA: TGCGCCAGCAGCCCGGGGGGACGGTACTCTGGAAACACCATATATTTT. It yields the protein CASSPGGRYSGNTIYF. This chain connects TRBV5-1 to TRBJ1-3; a weak D match, TRBD1 (5 bases). V lost 4 bases and J lost 0, with 14 bases in between. Germline loops: CDR1 SGHRS, CDR2 YFSETQ. This CDR3 is 16 amino acids long.

V is TRBV2 and J is TRBJ2-6; D is uncertain. Germline V lookup: CDR1 SNHLY, CDR2 FYNNEI. The V end lost 8 bases, the J end lost 0 bases, and 8 bases lay between the germline ends. The CDR3 spans 14 residues. CDR3 in DNA: TGTGCCAGCTTTACTTACTCTGGGGCCAACGTCCTGACTTTC. Its translation: CASFTYSGANVLTF.

CDR3 loop: CASRTLTGSGRARYEQYF. CDR3 coding DNA: TGTGCCAGCAGAACGCTCACCGGAAGCGGGAGGGCCCGATACGAGCAGTACTTC. This chain joins TRBV28 and TRBJ2-7; 10 bases are a match to TRBD2. The CDR3 runs 18 residues. The germline CDR1 and CDR2 sequences are MDHEN and SYDVKM. Trimming cost V 6 bases and J 4 bases; bases outside gene matches: 18.

V is TRBV4-1 and J is TRBJ1-4; D perhaps matches TRBD1 (6 bases). The CDR3 has 15 amino acids. With 3 bases removed from V and 2 bases from J, the gap between germline ends came to 10 bases. Germline lookup yields CDR1 MGHRA and CDR2 YSYEKL. The CDR3 reads CASSQRTATNEKLFF. The CDR3 DNA is TGCGCCAGCAGCCAGAGGACAGCTACTAATGAAAAACTGTTTTTT.

This clone was recorded only once. The chain links TRBV19 to TRBJ2-5; 7 bases line up with TRBD2. The CDR3 contains 15 residues. V trimming: 4 bases; J trimming: 4 bases; junction bases outside the gene matches: 9. In germline, CDR1 is LNHDA, CDR2 SQIVND (reference sequence). This CDR3 reads CASSSSGAGTETQYF. The CDR3 nucleotides are TGTGCCAGTAGTAGCTCGGGAGCGGGAACAGAGACCCAGTACTTC.

As DNA, the CDR3 is TGTGCCAGCAGGTACGCGGGGCGGAACACTGAAGCTTTCTTT. Residues: CASRYAGRNTEAFF. The chain is built from TRBV6-6 and TRBJ1-1; possible D gene TRBD1, 5 bases. Germline CDR1 and CDR2: MNHNY and SVGAGI (reference sequence). The V end lost 6 bases, the J end lost 1 base, and 12 bases lay between the germline ends. The CDR3 length is 14 residues.

The V gene is TRBV19, the J gene TRBJ2-1; TRBD2 matches at 8 bases. V shed 3 bases, J shed 3 bases, and the junction held 7 bases outside the gene matches. The CDR3 covers 16 residues. The germline CDR1 and CDR2 sequences are LNHDA and SQIVND (reference sequence). The CDR3 nucleotides are TGTGCCAGTAGTATCCGCCGCGGGAGGAACTACAATGAGCAGTTCTTC. Translating gives CASSIRRGRNYNEQFF.

The chain joins TRBV28 to TRBJ2-5; TRBD1 is a possible D gene (6 bases). V was cut by 8 bases and J by 1 base, with 8 bases left in between. Germline loops: CDR1 MDHEN, CDR2 SYDVKM. This CDR3 has 12 residues. The CDR3 coding sequence is TGTGCCAGCCAGGGGTTCCAAGAGACCCAGTACTTC. Translating it yields CASQGFQETQYF.

This sequence joins TRBV6-1 and TRBJ1-5; no clear D. The V end was cut by 1 base, the J end by 1 base, with 11 bases between. The CDR3 length is 16 residues. Per the germline V gene, CDR1 is MNHNS and CDR2 is SASEGT. The CDR3: CASSEGRVRSNQPQHF. The CDR3, as DNA: TGTGCCAGCAGTGAAGGGAGGGTAAGGAGCAATCAGCCCCAGCATTTT.

The J gene is TRBJ2-7, the V gene TRBV7-9; possible D gene TRBD2, 6 bases. Germline V gives CDR1 SEHNR, CDR2 FQNEAQ (reference sequence). The CDR3 totals 12 residues. Trimming took off 3 bases at V and 3 bases at J, with 6 bases between the two ends. CDR3 in amino acids: CASSLDYYEQYF. The CDR3 region has the DNA TGTGCCAGCAGCTTGGACTACTACGAGCAGTACTTC.

The sample holds one count of this clone. The chain links TRBV28 to TRBJ2-5; 9 nucleotides line up with TRBD1. V lost 6 bases and J lost 3; bases outside the gene matches: 5. This CDR3 is 14 amino acids long. Germline CDR1 and CDR2: MDHEN and SYDVKM. The CDR3 DNA reads TGTGCCAGCAGCCACAGGGGGCTGGAAGAGACCCAGTACTTC. Its protein product is CASSHRGLEETQYF.

This rearrangement joins TRBV15 to TRBJ2-1; 8 bases fit TRBD2. The CDR3 is made up of 15 amino acids. Germline CDR1 reads LNHNV; CDR2 reads YYDKDF (reference sequence). Trimming removed 4 bases from V and 4 bases from J; junction bases left unmatched: 6. CDR3 in amino acids: CATSKEAGDYNEQFF. CDR3 sequence (DNA): TGTGCCACCAGCAAGGAAGCGGGAGATTACAATGAGCAGTTCTTC.

The V and J genes are TRBV5-1 and TRBJ2-2; perhaps TRBD2 as D (6 bases). There are 16 residues in the CDR3. V lost 0 bases and J 4 bases, leaving 13 bases between the germline ends. In germline, CDR1 is SGHRS, CDR2 YFSETQ. CDR3 in amino acids: CASSLAAGRPTGELFF. In DNA form, the CDR3 reads TGCGCCAGCAGCTTGGCGGCGGGACGGCCCACCGGGGAGCTGTTTTTT.

This clone is a singleton in its sample. V and J are TRBV29-1 and TRBJ1-1; D is ambiguous. From germline, CDR1 is SQVTM and CDR2 ANQGSEA. Trimming stripped 3 bases from V and 0 bases from J, with 8 bases between. The CDR3 extends over 13 amino acids. The CDR3 sequence is CSVDDSVNTEAFF. The CDR3 DNA follows: TGCAGCGTTGATGACTCCGTGAACACTGAAGCTTTCTTT. Supplemented by reference TRBV29-1 and TRBJ1-1, the full variable domain reads SAVISQKPSRDICQRGTSLTIQCQVDSQVTMMFWYRQQPGQSLTLIATANQGSEATYESGFVIDKFPISRPNLTFSTLTVSNMSPEDSSIYLCSVDDSVNTEAFFGQGTRLTVV.

The chain couples TRBV4-2 to TRBJ2-7; tentatively, D is TRBD1 (5 bases). This CDR3 is 15 amino acids long. Germline values: CDR1 LGHNA, CDR2 YNFKEQ. V was shortened by 6 bases and J by 2 bases, with 17 bases between the two germline ends. The CDR3 DNA follows: TGTGCCAGCAGACACCTATTGCAAGGGGCCTACGAGCAGTACTTC. The encoded protein is CASRHLLQGAYEQYF.